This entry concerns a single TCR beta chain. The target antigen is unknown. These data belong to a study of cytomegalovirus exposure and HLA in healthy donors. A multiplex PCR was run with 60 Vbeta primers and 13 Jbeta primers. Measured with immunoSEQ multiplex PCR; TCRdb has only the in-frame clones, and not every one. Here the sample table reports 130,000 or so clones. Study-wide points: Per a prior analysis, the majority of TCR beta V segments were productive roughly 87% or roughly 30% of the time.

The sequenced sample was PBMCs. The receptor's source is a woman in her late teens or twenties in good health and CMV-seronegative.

The CDR3 DNA follows: TGTGCCTGGAGTGAGGGCAGGGGAAGCACAGATACGCAGTATTTT. It is translated as CAWSEGRGSTDTQYF. The chain joins TRBV30 to TRBJ2-3; maybe TRBD1 (6 bases). In germline, CDR1 is GTSNPN, CDR2 SVGIG (reference sequence). The CDR3 has 15 residues. V lost 1 base and J 0 bases, leaving 11 bases between the germline ends.